The present entry profiles one T cell receptor beta chain with its context. This entry comes from a study of blood T cell repertoires in COVID-19. Study summary: There were acute and convalescent COVID-19 samples, and they came from the United States, Italy and Spain. The analysed material was cDNA or gDNA that came from T cells, B-cell-depleted T cells, or PBMCs.

The authors' processing: The authors estimated nucleated cell counts from reference gene primer amplification. Data came from immunoSEQ multiplex PCR; TCRdb stores just in-frame clones and leaves some out. Clone size and V and J calls were adopted from that table, with D and trimming inferred from the DNA. In the table there are approximately 100,000 clones, 80% to 90% of which are singletons. This receptor was taken from a woman of 80 years or more with acute or convalescent COVID-19. Material: peripheral blood.

The CDR3 DNA follows: TGTGCCAGCAGTACCCCAGTGGAGGGCTACACCTTC. Translation: CASSTPVEGYTF. V and J are TRBV6-6 and TRBJ1-2; D unresolved. This CDR3 comprises 12 residues. The V end was cut by 5 bases, the J end by 8 bases, with 12 bases between. The germline V gene has CDR1 MNHNY and CDR2 SVGAGI (reference sequence).